This TCR beta chain was recorded in a study of neoadjuvant anti-PD-1 for oral cavity cancer. Study background: Patients without progression got a fourth dose around day 43.

Notes on the study in general: With a few patients per group, TCR findings need larger cohorts. Pretreatment Treg/Th17 ratio correlated inversely with post-treatment tumor clonality.

From germline, CDR1 is SGHNT and CDR2 YYREEE (reference sequence). Trimming pared 2 bases from V and 1 base from J, leaving 13 bases between. The CDR3 spans 15 residues. Only in-frame clones appear in the TCRdb table, and some are missing; sequencing was by immunoSEQ multiplex PCR. The sample lists around 68,000 clones, 85% to 90% occurring once. To note about this clone: Its antigen is undetermined.

Time point meaning: after neoadjuvant nivolumab, at surgical resection. The sample consisted of PBMCs, taken after nivolumab (anti-PD-1) treatment. The chain uses TRBV5-4 and TRBJ2-7; D gene ambiguous. The source is a person aged 35-79 years with oral cavity squamous cell carcinoma. The CDR3 sequence is CASSFVGARSYEQYF. CDR3 coding DNA: TGTGCCAGCAGCTTCGTTGGAGCGAGATCCTACGAGCAGTACTTC.